These T cell receptor beta chains were read from a single sample in a study of cytomegalovirus exposure and HLA in healthy donors. Clones were read by immunoSEQ multiplex PCR, and TCRdb kept only the in-frame ones, dropping some. The repertoire includes some 150,000 clones, 82% of them detected once, and roughly 1.5% sits in the top ten. Sequencing used PBMCs. These receptors were taken from a male donor in good health and CMV-seronegative. The CDR3 runs from the conserved cysteine through the conserved F or W. The D gene is left open where the match is weak. The size entry is marked missing in some rows and otherwise reads once, few, many or a size class.

clone_size j_call d_call v_call cdr3_nt cdr3_aa
few TRBJ2-3 - TRBV5-6 TGTGCCAGCAGCTTCTCGGTCTCGACAGATACGCAGTATTTT CASSFSVSTDTQYF
- TRBJ2-5 TRBD1 TRBV5-6 TGTGCCAGCAGCTTGGGACAGGGTGACGAGACCCAGTACTTC CASSLGQGDETQYF
- TRBJ2-7 TRBD1 TRBV28 TGTGCCAGCAGACCTACCGGGACAGCCCGCGAGCAGTACTTC CASRPTGTAREQYF
- TRBJ2-5 - TRBV2 TGTGCCAGCAGACCCGACAGGGAAGGGGGGAAGACCCAGTACTTC CASRPDREGGKTQYF
- TRBJ1-2 TRBD1 TRBV9 TGTGCCAGCGGGGTGGGAGGACAGGGGTCTGGCTACACCTTC CASGVGGQGSGYTF
- TRBJ1-1 - TRBV5-6 TGTGCCAGCAGCTTTGCCTCCCTGCGGGACACTGAAGCTTTCTTT CASSFASLRDTEAFF
- TRBJ1-2 - TRBV28 TGTGCCAGCAGTTTATTGGGGGGCTATGGCTACACCTTC CASSLLGGYGYTF
- TRBJ2-6 TRBD1 TRBV5-1 TGCGCCAGCAGCTTGTTCCCCCTCGGGACAGGAAGCTCTGGGGCCAACGTCCTGACTTTC CASSLFPLGTGSSGANVLTF
- TRBJ1-2 - TRBV9 TGTGCCAGCAGCTCCGGGAAACAGACCCTCTATGGCTACACCTTC CASSSGKQTLYGYTF
- TRBJ1-1 - TRBV7-9 TGTTCCAGCAGCTGGGGGACAAAGAGAGGTGAAGCTTTCTTT CSSSWGTKRGEAFF
- TRBJ2-1 TRBD2 TRBV4-2 TGTGCCAGCAGCCACAAACCCCCTAGCGGGGGCAACAATGAGCAGTTCTTC CASSHKPPSGGNNEQFF
- TRBJ1-1 - TRBV9 TGTGCCAGCAGCCCTCCCGGAGTCCACACTGAAGCTTTCTTT CASSPPGVHTEAFF
- TRBJ2-5 - TRBV7-3 TGTGCCAGCAGCTTGGGCGCTAACGTGGAGACCCAGTACTTC CASSLGANVETQYF
- TRBJ2-1 - TRBV6-8 TGTGCCAGCAGTTACCCCGCCCAGTATTTAGGGGATGAGCAGTTCTTC CASSYPAQYLGDEQFF
- TRBJ2-7 - TRBV6-6 TGTGCCAGCAGTTACCTCGCGGGACCTCTCTACGAGCAGTATTTC CASSYLAGPLYEQYF
- TRBJ1-2 TRBD1 TRBV7-3 TGTGCCAGCAGCTCAGGCGTAGGGGGCGTCAGGAGTGGCTACACCTTC CASSSGVGGVRSGYTF
- TRBJ2-5 - TRBV5-4 TGTGCCAGCAGCTTGGACAGAAAACGCCAAGAGACCCAGTACTTC CASSLDRKRQETQYF
- TRBJ2-5 - TRBV11-2 TGTGCCAGCAGCTTAGATTCAACTCAACCAACCCAGTACTTC CASSLDSTQPTQYF
- TRBJ2-3 TRBD1 TRBV11-2 TGTGCCAGCAGCCTTCAGGGGGCTGGGGATACGCAGTATTTT CASSLQGAGDTQYF
- TRBJ2-6 TRBD1 TRBV29-1 TGCAGCGTCGACAGGGCCCAACTCGATGGGGCCAACGTCCTGACTTTC CSVDRAQLDGANVLTF
- TRBJ2-5 - TRBV7-9 TGTGCCAGCAGCTTAACATCGGGGGAGACCCAGTACTTC CASSLTSGETQYF
- TRBJ1-5 - TRBV10-3 TGTGCCATAGGGGAGGAGGATCAGCCCCAGCATTTT CAIGEEDQPQHF
few TRBJ2-7 - TRBV6-1 TGTGCCAGCAGTCGCGAACTTACCTACGAGCAGTACTTC CASSRELTYEQYF
- TRBJ1-1 - TRBV18 TGTGCCAGCTCACCGAGGGTCGTCGACACTGAAGCTTTCTTT CASSPRVVDTEAFF
- TRBJ2-1 TRBD2 TRBV5-1 TGCGCCAGCAAAAAGGTAGCGGGAGAAAATGAGCAGTTCTTC CASKKVAGENEQFF
- TRBJ2-3 TRBD1 TRBV11-3 TGTGCCAGCAGCAAGACAGGGATTTACACAGATACGCAGTATTTT CASSKTGIYTDTQYF
- TRBJ1-6 - TRBV18 TGTGCCAGCTCACCAGGGGGCGGTTCACCCCTCCACTTT CASSPGGGSPLHF
few TRBJ2-1 TRBD2 TRBV6-1 TGTGCCAGCAGACAAACTAGCGGGGGGTACAATGAGCAGTTCTTC CASRQTSGGYNEQFF
- TRBJ1-1 TRBD1 TRBV30 TGTGCCTGGAGGGACAGGTTGAACACTGAAGCTTTCTTT CAWRDRLNTEAFF